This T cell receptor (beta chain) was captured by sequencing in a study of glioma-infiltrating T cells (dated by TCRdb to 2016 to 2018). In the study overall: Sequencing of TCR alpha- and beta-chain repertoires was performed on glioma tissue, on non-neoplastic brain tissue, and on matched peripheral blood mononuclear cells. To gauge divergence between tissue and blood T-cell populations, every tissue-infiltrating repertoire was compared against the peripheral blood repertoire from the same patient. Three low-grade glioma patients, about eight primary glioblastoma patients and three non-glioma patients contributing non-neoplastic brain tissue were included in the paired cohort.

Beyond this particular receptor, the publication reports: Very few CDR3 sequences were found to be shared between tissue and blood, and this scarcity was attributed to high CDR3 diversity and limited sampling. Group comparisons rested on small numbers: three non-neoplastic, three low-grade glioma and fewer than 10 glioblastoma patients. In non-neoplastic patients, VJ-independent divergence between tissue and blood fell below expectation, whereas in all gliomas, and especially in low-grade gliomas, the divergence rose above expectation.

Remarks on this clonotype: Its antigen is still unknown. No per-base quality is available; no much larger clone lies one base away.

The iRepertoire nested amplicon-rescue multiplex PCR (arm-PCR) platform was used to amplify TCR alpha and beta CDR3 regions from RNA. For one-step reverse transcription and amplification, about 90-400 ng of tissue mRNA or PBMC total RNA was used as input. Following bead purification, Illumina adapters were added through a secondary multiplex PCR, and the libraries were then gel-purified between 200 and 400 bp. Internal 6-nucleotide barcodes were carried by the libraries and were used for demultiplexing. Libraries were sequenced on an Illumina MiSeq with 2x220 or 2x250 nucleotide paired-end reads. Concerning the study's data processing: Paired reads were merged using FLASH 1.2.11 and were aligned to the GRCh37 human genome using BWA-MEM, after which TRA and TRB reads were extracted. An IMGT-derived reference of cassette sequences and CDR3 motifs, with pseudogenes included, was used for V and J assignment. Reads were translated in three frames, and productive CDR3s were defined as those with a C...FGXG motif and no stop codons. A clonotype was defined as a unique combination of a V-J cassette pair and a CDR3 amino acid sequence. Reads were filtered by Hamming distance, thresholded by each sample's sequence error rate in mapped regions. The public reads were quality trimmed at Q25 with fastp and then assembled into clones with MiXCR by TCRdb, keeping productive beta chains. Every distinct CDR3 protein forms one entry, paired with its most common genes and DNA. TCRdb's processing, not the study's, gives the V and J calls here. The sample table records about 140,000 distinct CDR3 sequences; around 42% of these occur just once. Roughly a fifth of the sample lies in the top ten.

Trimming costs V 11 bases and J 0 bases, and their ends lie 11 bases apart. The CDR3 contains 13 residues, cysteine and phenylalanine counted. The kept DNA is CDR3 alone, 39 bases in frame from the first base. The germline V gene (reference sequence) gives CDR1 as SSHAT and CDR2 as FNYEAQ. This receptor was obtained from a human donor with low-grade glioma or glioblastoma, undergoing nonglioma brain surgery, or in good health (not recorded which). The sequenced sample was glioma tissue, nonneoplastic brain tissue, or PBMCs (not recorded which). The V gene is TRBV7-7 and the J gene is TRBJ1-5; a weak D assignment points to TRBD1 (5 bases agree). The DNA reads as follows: TGTGCCGTTGGGGCGGATAGCAATCAGCCCCAGCATTTT. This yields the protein CAVGADSNQPQHF.